This entry lists 5 T cell receptor beta chains sequenced from one sample in a study of Ad26.COV2.S vaccination and SARS-CoV-2 variants. Some clones are missing from TCRdb's copy, which holds only in-frame ones; the method was immunoSEQ multiplex PCR. The sample has some 290,000 clones, about 82% seen once. Treatment meaning: about 20 received Ad26.COV2.S at low or high dose, single or two shots; roughly five received placebo; per-sample allocation not given. Sampling took place 63 days after the first vaccine or placebo injection. The sequences come from peripheral blood, collected in a trial of Ad26.COV2.S vaccine versus placebo. These receptors were obtained from a person aged 18-65 years who received the Ad26.COV2.S COVID-19 vaccine or a placebo.

The chain uses TRBV7-8 and TRBJ1-1; 7 bases are shared with TRBD1. Germline CDR1 SGHVS, CDR2 FQNEAQ. This CDR3 is built from 14 residues. With 4 bases clipped from V and 5 bases from J, the junction kept 7 bases outside the gene matches. Here the CDR3 DNA reads TGTGCCAGCAGCTCACAGGGGTCTCGAACTGAAGCTTTCTTT. Translating it yields CASSSQGSRTEAFF.

V gene TRBV7-8 combines with J gene TRBJ1-2; 9 bases line up with TRBD1. The V and J ends lost 5 bases and 4 bases, in that order; junction bases with no gene match: 8. Germline-derived CDR1 and CDR2 are SGHVS and FQNEAQ. The CDR3 extends over 15 amino acids. In DNA form, the CDR3 reads TGTGCCAGCAGCCGTACCGGGACAGGGCCCTATGGCTACACCTTC. Translated, it gives CASSRTGTGPYGYTF.

The table lists this clone with a few counts. The chain carries TRBV18 and TRBJ2-1, with 8 bases fitting TRBD1. Germline V lookup: CDR1 KGHSH, CDR2 LQKENI. There are 18 residues in the CDR3. V gave up 3 bases and J gave up 0 bases; unmatched junction bases: 10. The CDR3 reads CASSPQRTGPSSYNEQFF. The CDR3 DNA is TGTGCCAGCTCACCCCAACGGACAGGGCCTAGCTCCTACAATGAGCAGTTCTTC.

The V call is TRBV6-1, the J call TRBJ1-1; maybe TRBD1 (5 bases). The germline V and J ends were trimmed by 2 bases and 4 bases, with 23 bases remaining between them. Germline loops: CDR1 MNHNS, CDR2 SASEGT. The CDR3 spans 18 residues. CDR3 protein: CASSEPLSWGRDFTEAFF. The CDR3 coding sequence is TGTGCCAGCAGTGAACCCTTAAGTTGGGGACGGGATTTCACTGAAGCTTTCTTT.

The rearrangement joins TRBV4-1 to TRBJ1-1, with D hard to call. The CDR3 loop spans 13 amino acids. The V and J ends lost 0 bases and 10 bases respectively, with 12 bases between them. Germline lookup yields CDR1 MGHRA and CDR2 YSYEKL. This chain's CDR3 is CASSQEYENRAFF. DNA for the CDR3: TGCGCCAGCAGCCAAGAATACGAAAACAGAGCTTTCTTT.